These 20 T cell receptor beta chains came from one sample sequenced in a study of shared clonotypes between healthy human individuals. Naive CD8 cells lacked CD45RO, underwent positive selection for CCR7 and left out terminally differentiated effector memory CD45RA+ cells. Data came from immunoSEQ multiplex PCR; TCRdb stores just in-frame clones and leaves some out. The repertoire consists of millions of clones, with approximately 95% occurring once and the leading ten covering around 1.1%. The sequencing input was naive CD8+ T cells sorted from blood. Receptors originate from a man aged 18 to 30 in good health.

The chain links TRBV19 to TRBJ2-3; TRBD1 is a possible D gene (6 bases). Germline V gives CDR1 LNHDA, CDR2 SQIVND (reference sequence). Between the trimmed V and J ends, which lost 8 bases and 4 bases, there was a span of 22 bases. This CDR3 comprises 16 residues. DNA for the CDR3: TGTGCCAGTGGGGGAAACAGGGCAGTTTCATCAGATACGCAGTATTTT. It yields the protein CASGGNRAVSSDTQYF.

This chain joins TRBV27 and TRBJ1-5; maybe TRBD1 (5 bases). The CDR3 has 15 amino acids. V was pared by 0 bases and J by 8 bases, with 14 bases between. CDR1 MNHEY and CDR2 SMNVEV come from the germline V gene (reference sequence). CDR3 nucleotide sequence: TGTGCCAGCAGTTTATCGTTGGAGGGGACGAAGCCCCAGCATTTT. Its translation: CASSLSLEGTKPQHF.

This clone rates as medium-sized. CDR3 in amino acids: CASSLSLLNYGYTF. DNA for the CDR3: TGTGCCAGCAGTTTAAGTCTCCTTAACTATGGCTACACCTTC. The genes are TRBV28 and TRBJ1-2; D remains ambiguous. This CDR3 is 14 amino acids long. The V gene lost 2 bases and the J gene lost 1 base, with 8 bases spanning the gap. Germline-derived CDR1 and CDR2 are MDHEN and SYDVKM.

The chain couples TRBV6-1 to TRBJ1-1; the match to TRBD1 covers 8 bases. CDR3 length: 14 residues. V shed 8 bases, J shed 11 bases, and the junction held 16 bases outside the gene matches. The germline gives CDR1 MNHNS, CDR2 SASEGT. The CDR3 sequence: CASYGQGALSGAFF. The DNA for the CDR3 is TGTGCCAGCTATGGACAGGGAGCCCTCTCGGGCGCTTTCTTT.

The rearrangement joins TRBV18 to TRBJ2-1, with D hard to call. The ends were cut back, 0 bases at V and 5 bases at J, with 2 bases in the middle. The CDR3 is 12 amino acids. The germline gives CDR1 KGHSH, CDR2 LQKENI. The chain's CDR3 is CASSPPDNEQFF. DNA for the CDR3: TGTGCCAGCTCACCACCTGACAATGAGCAGTTCTTC.

This chain's CDR3 is CARNWYEQYF. CDR3 nucleotides: TGCGCCAGGAATTGGTACGAGCAGTACTTC. The chain carries TRBV23-1 and TRBJ2-7; no definite D call. TRBV23-1 is labeled an ORF, and its function is uncertain. Trimming pared 9 bases from V and 4 bases from J, leaving 7 bases between. This CDR3 is 10 amino acids long.

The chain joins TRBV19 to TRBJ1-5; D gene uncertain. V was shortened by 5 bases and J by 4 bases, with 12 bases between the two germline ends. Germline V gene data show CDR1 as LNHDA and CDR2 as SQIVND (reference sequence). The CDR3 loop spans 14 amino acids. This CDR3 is CASSLKGWNQPQHF. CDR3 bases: TGTGCCAGTAGTCTGAAGGGATGGAATCAGCCCCAGCATTTT.

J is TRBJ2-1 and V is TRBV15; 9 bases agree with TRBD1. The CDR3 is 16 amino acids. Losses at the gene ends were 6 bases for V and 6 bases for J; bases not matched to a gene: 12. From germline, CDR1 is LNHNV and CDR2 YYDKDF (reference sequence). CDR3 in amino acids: CATSPTGGRLFNEQFF. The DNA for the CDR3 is TGTGCCACCAGTCCCACAGGGGGCCGATTATTCAATGAGCAGTTCTTC.

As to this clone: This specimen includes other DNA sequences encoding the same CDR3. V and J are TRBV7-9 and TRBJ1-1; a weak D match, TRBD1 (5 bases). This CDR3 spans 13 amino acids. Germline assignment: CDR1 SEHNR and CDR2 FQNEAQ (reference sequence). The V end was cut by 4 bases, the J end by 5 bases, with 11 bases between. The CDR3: CASSWDGGTEAFF. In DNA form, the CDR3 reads TGTGCCAGCAGCTGGGATGGGGGAACTGAAGCTTTCTTT.

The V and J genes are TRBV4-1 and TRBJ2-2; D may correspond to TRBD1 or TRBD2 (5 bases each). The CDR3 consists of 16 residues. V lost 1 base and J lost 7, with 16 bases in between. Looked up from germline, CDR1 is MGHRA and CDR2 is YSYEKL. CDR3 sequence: CASSQARGVYHGELFF. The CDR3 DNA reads TGCGCCAGCAGCCAAGCTAGAGGGGTTTATCACGGGGAGCTGTTTTTT.

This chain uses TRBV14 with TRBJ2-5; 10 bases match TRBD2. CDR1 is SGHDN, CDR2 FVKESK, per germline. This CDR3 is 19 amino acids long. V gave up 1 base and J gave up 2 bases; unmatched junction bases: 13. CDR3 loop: CASSQGTVSLAGYQETQYF. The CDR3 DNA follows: TGTGCCAGCAGCCAAGGAACCGTTTCACTAGCGGGGTATCAAGAGACCCAGTACTTC. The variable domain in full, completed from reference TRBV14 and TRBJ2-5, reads EAGVTQFPSHSVIEKGQTVTLRCDPISGHDNLYWYRRVMGKEIKFLLHFVKESKQDESGMPNNRFLAERTGGTYSTLKVQPAELEDSGVYFCASSQGTVSLAGYQETQYFGPGTRLLVL.

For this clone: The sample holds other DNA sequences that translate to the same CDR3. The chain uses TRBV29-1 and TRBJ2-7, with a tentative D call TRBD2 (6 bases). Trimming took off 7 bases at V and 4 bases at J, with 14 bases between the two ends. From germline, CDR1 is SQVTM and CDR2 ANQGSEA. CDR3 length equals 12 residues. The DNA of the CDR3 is TGCAGCGCCGGAGGGGTCACATACGAGCAGTACTTC. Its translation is CSAGGVTYEQYF.

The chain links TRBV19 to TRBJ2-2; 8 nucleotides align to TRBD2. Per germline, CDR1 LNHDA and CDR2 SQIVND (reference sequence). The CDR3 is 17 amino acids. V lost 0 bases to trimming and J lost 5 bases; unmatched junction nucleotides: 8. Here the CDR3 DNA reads TGTGCCAGTAGTATAGATCGTCGGCGGGAGGAGACCGGGGAGCTGTTTTTT. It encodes CASSIDRRREETGELFF.

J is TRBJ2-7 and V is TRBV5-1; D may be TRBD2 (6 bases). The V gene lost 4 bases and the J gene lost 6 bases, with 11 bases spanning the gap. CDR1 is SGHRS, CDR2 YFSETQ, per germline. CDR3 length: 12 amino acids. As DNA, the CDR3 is TGCGCCAGCAGCCCTGGAGGGGTCGAGCAGTACTTC. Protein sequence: CASSPGGVEQYF.

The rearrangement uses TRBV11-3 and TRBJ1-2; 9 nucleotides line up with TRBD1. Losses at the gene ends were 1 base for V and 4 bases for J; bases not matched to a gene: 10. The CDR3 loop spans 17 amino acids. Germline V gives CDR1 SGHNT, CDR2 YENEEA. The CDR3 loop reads CASSLVGQGRGSYGYTF. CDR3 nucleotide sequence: TGTGCCAGCAGCTTAGTGGGACAGGGTAGGGGTAGCTATGGCTACACCTTC.

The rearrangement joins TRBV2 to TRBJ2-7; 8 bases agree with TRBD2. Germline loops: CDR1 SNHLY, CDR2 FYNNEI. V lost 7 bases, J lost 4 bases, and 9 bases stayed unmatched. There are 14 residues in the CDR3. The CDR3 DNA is TGTGCCAGCATAGGTGCTAGCGGGCCTTACGAGCAGTACTTC. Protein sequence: CASIGASGPYEQYF.

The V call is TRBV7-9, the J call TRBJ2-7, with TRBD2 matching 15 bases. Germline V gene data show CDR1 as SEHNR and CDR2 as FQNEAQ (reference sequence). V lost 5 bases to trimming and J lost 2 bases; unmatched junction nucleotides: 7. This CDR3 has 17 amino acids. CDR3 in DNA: TGTGCCAGCAGCCCTCGGACTAGCGGGGGGGAGGCCTACGAGCAGTACTTC. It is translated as CASSPRTSGGEAYEQYF.

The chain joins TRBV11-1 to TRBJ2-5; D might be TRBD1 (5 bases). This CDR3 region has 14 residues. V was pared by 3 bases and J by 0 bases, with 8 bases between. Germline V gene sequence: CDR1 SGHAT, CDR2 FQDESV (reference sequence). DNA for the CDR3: TGTGCCAGCAGCTTTGGCAGGGACCAAGAGACCCAGTACTTC. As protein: CASSFGRDQETQYF. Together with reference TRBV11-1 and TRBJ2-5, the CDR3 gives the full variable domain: EAEVAQSPRYKITEKSQAVAFWCDPISGHATLYWYRQILGQGPELLVQFQDESVVDDSQLPKDRFSAERLKGVDSTLKIQPAELGDSAMYLCASSFGRDQETQYFGPGTRLLVL.

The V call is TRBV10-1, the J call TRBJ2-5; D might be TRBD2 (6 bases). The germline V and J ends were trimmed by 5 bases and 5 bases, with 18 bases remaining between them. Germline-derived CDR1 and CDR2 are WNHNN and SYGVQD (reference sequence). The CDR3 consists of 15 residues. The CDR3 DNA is TGCGCCAGCAGTCACCGGGAGATGCGACCCGAGACCCAGTACTTC. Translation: CASSHREMRPETQYF.

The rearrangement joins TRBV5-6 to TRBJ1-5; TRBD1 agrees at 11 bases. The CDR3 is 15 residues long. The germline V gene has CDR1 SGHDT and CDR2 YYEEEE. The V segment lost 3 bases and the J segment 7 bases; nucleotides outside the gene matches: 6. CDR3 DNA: TGTGCCAGCAGCTCTGGGACAGGGGGGGACCAGCCCCAGCATTTT. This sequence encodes CASSSGTGGDQPQHF.